Below, 9 T cell receptor beta chains from the same sample are listed, as sequenced in a study of shared clonotypes between healthy human individuals. Only in-frame clones appear in the TCRdb table, and some are missing; sequencing was by immunoSEQ multiplex PCR. The sample includes nearly 600,000 clones, around 95% of them seen just once. CD45RO-negative, CCR7-positively selected cells formed the naive CD8 fraction, excluding terminally differentiated effector memory CD45RA+ cells. Sequencing used naive CD8+ T cells sorted from blood. The receptors originated from a woman in her thirties in good health.

The chain carries TRBV2 and TRBJ2-1; 8 bases fit TRBD2. This CDR3 has 13 amino acids. The ends lost 11 bases at V and 4 bases at J; junction bases unmatched: 7. Germline V lookup: CDR1 SNHLY, CDR2 FYNNEI. The CDR3: CAVPGLGYNEQFF. Here the CDR3 DNA reads TGTGCCGTCCCGGGACTAGGTTACAATGAGCAGTTCTTC.

The chain recombines TRBV15 with TRBJ2-5; 7 bases agree with TRBD2. From germline, CDR1 is LNHNV and CDR2 YYDKDF (reference sequence). CDR3 size: 15 residues. V gave up 0 bases and J gave up 5 bases; unmatched junction bases: 6. In DNA form, the CDR3 reads TGTGCCACCAGCAGAGACGCGACTAGCTGGGAGACCCAGTACTTC. Amino acid sequence: CATSRDATSWETQYF.

This clone has just one count. The rearrangement links TRBV28 to TRBJ2-7; TRBD1 is a possible D gene (5 bases). The V gene's germline CDR1 is MDHEN and CDR2 SYDVKM. The CDR3 is 13 residues long. Trimming removed 6 bases at V and 3 bases at J, with 12 bases between. The CDR3 sequence is CASRSGAFYEQYF. CDR3 in DNA: TGTGCCAGCAGAAGTGGGGCCTTCTACGAGCAGTACTTC.

V is TRBV25-1 and J is TRBJ1-2; D is perhaps TRBD1 (6 bases). The V end was cut by 4 bases, the J end by 7 bases, with 13 bases between. Germline V gives CDR1 MGHDK, CDR2 SYGVNS. The CDR3 contains 13 residues. In nucleotides, the CDR3 is TGTGCCAGCAGTGTGCTACAGGGTCGTGGCTACACCTTC. It yields the protein CASSVLQGRGYTF.

The chain recombines TRBV18 with TRBJ2-3, with 16 bases aligning to TRBD2. Germline V gene sequence: CDR1 KGHSH, CDR2 LQKENI. The V and J ends lost 2 bases and 4 bases, in that order; junction bases with no gene match: 3. There are 17 residues in the CDR3. CDR3 bases: TGTGCCAGCTCACCAGAGGGACTAGCGGGAGGGCCAGATACGCAGTATTTT. This encodes CASSPEGLAGGPDTQYF.

The chain has TRBV5-4 and TRBJ2-7; TRBD1 aligns across 10 bases. There are 15 residues in the CDR3. J gave up 2 bases and V 0 bases, and 2 bases lay outside the gene matches. The V gene's germline CDR1 is SGHNT and CDR2 YYREEE (reference sequence). The CDR3: CASSLAGQGAYEQYF. For the CDR3, the DNA is TGTGCCAGCAGCTTGGCCGGACAGGGGGCCTACGAGCAGTACTTC.

The chain couples TRBV28 to TRBJ2-5; D possibly uses TRBD1 or TRBD2 (5 bases each). The germline V gene has CDR1 MDHEN and CDR2 SYDVKM. The CDR3 loop spans 16 amino acids. V lost 3 bases to trimming and J lost 2 bases, with 16 bases between them. As DNA, the CDR3 is TGTGCCAGCAGTTTGGGGACCCAAAGCTTGCAAGAGACCCAGTACTTC. Translation gives CASSLGTQSLQETQYF.

V is TRBV4-1 and J is TRBJ2-2; 10 bases map to TRBD2. V was clipped by 6 bases and J by 0 bases; unmatched bases: 13. The CDR3 is made up of 19 amino acids. Germline V gene sequence: CDR1 MGHRA, CDR2 YSYEKL. Here the CDR3 DNA reads TGCGCCAGCAGACTCTTCAAGCGGGAGGGCCCCGCGAACACCGGGGAGCTGTTTTTT. It encodes CASRLFKREGPANTGELFF.

The J gene is TRBJ2-2, the V gene TRBV30; no firm D call. Trimming cost V 3 bases and J 2 bases, with 13 bases left between them. Germline V gene data show CDR1 as GTSNPN and CDR2 as SVGIG (reference sequence). The CDR3 is made up of 15 amino acids. The CDR3 reads CAWRGRGVNTGELFF. CDR3 DNA: TGTGCCTGGAGGGGCCGCGGAGTCAACACCGGGGAGCTGTTTTTT. Looking up the rest from reference TRBV30 and TRBJ2-2 gives the full variable domain: SQTIHQWPATLVQPVGSPLSLECTVEGTSNPNLYWYRQAAGRGLQLLFYSVGIGQISSEVPQNLSASRPQDRQFILSSKKLLLSDSGFYLCAWRGRGVNTGELFFGEGSRLTVL.